Included here is one T cell receptor beta chain sequence, with context. Antigen unknown. This specimen includes other DNA sequences encoding the same CDR3. Sequencing used immunoSEQ multiplex PCR; TCRdb keeps in-frame clones, though not all of them. The sample yields roughly 200,000 clones, about three quarters seen once. This entry is derived from a study of cytomegalovirus exposure and HLA in healthy donors. In germline, CDR1 is SGHRS, CDR2 YFSETQ. The CDR3 extends over 16 amino acids. J was trimmed by 2 bases and V by 5 bases; bases with no gene match: 5. Study-wide results and caveats: The study designated fewer than 200 TCR beta chains cytomegalovirus-associated. Accounts indicate the classifier identified cytomegalovirus status with strong specificity and sensitivity. It was found in a later analysis that first-cohort TCR clusters tended to co-occur in the 90 to 150 validation repertoires.

This TCR was sampled from a woman in her twenties or thirties in good health and CMV-seronegative. The sample taken for sequencing was PBMCs. The gene calls are TRBV5-1 and TRBJ2-1; 12 bases map to TRBD2. In nucleotides, the CDR3 is TGCGCCAGCAGTTTGACTAGCGGGGGCCCCTACAATGAGCAGTTCTTC. This translates into CASSLTSGGPYNEQFF. Full variable domain (missing parts from reference TRBV5-1 and TRBJ2-1): KAGVTQTPRYLIKTRGQQVTLSCSPISGHRSVSWYQQTPGQGLQFLFEYFSETQRNKGNFPGRFSGRQFSNSRSEMNVSTLELGDSALYLCASSLTSGGPYNEQFFGPGTRLTVL.